This T cell receptor (beta chain) was sequenced in a study of cytomegalovirus exposure and HLA in healthy donors. Study observations and caveats: Three of the chains that were CMV-associated were confirmed in vitro to be specific for CMV antigens.

Vbeta (60) and Jbeta (13) primers were used in the PCR. Sequencing used immunoSEQ multiplex PCR; TCRdb keeps in-frame clones, though not all of them. The table records about 98,000 clones, under 85% of them present only once. CDR3 size: 14 residues. Losses at the gene ends were 7 bases for V and 2 bases for J; bases not matched to a gene: 6. Germline-derived CDR1 and CDR2 are SGHRS and YFSETQ. Notes on this clone: No antigen is known for it.

The rearrangement joins TRBV5-1 to TRBJ2-1, with 7 bases lining up with TRBD2. Input material: PBMCs. This receptor was taken from a female donor in good health and CMV-seropositive. CDR3: CASAGVSPYNEQFF. CDR3 in DNA: TGCGCCAGCGCGGGGGTCTCCCCCTACAATGAGCAGTTCTTC. Full variable domain (missing parts from reference TRBV5-1 and TRBJ2-1): KAGVTQTPRYLIKTRGQQVTLSCSPISGHRSVSWYQQTPGQGLQFLFEYFSETQRNKGNFPGRFSGRQFSNSRSEMNVSTLELGDSALYLCASAGVSPYNEQFFGPGTRLTVL.